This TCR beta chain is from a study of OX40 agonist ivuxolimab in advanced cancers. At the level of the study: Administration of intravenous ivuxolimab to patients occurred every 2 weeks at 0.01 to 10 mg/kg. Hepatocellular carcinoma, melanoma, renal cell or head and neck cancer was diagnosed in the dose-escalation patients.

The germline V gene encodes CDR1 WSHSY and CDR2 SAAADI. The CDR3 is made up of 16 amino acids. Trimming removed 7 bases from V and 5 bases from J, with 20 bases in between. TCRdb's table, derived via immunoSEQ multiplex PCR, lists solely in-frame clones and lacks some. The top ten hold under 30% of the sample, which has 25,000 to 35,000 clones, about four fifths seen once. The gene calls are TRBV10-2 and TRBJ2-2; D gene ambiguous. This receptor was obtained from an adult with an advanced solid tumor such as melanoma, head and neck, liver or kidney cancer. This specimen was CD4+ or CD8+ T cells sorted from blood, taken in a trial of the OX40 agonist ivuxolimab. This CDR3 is CASMSSVGEHTGELFF. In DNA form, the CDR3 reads TGCGCCAGCATGTCTTCAGTCGGAGAGCATACCGGGGAGCTGTTTTTT.